This T cell receptor beta chain originates from a study of blood T cell repertoires in COVID-19. As for the study in general: The United States, Italy and Spain supplied acute and convalescent COVID-19 samples. Sources were T cells, B-cell-depleted T cells, or PBMCs; the material itself was cDNA or gDNA.

Germline-derived CDR1 and CDR2 are SGHNT and YYREEE (reference sequence). V was trimmed by 4 bases and J by 4 bases, leaving 12 bases between them. The CDR3 runs to 13 residues. Source study methods: The assay estimated nucleated cells by amplifying reference gene primers. Produced via immunoSEQ multiplex PCR; TCRdb's table is partial and in-frame only. For V, J and clone size, that table is used; D and trimming come from the DNA. Found here are around 100,000 clones, roughly 82% of them singletons; the top ten hold 7.5% to 10%. The chain uses TRBV5-4 and TRBJ2-7; D is perhaps TRBD2 (6 bases). The specimen sequenced was peripheral blood. The receptor was derived from a woman between 40 and 50 years old with acute or convalescent COVID-19. The CDR3 sequence: CASSMGGLYEQYF. Written as DNA, the CDR3 is TGTGCCAGCAGCATGGGGGGACTGTACGAGCAGTACTTC. Using reference TRBV5-4 and TRBJ2-7 for the parts outside the CDR3, the full variable domain is ETGVTQSPTHLIKTRGQQVTLRCSSQSGHNTVSWYQQALGQGPQFIFQYYREEENGRGNFPPRFSGLQFPNYSSELNVNALELDDSALYLCASSMGGLYEQYFGPGTRLTVT.